The source of this TCR beta chain is a study of blood T cell repertoires in COVID-19 (dated by TCRdb to the early 2020s). About the full investigation: Samples from collaborators originated in the United States, Italy and Spain and spanned both the acute and convalescent phases of COVID-19. Where HLA class I and class II types were available, the types were taken from metadata supplied by the sample provider, not from assay-based typing. Sample metadata almost always included a de-identified subject ID, COVID-19 status, age in years and sex. Subjects who had been exposed to COVID-19, were actively infected with it, or had recovered from it provided the deeply sampled blood TCRbeta repertoires that made up the dataset. A freely available public database, intended as a resource for researchers studying the immune response to SARS-CoV-2, is where the repertoires were released. The prospective study material was composed of cDNA or gDNA derived from T cells, B-cell-depleted T cells, or PBMCs. The samples were drawn from two sources: the first 160 participants of the ongoing ImmuneRACE study, and over 950 subjects contributed by 6 global collaborators. Points the paper makes about the study in general: Clinical and demographic metadata were provided uncurated, with the amount varying by source and participant.

The CDR3 starts with the cysteine, ends with the phenylalanine, and has 15 residues. The entry retains the CDR3 DNA only, 45 bases that are in frame from base 1. The junction carries 12 bases between V and J, which are trimmed by 4 bases and 0 bases respectively. The germline V gene (reference sequence) provides CDR1 LNHNV and CDR2 YYDKDF. A word on this clone: The antigen this receptor binds is unknown. It has no much larger one-base neighbor in the sample; base qualities were not kept.

One collaborating source in Seattle enrolled patients while the patients were actively infected and followed the patients over time throughout the course of disease. Whole blood was collected in K2EDTA tubes by collaborating institutions according to the institutions' own protocols. Collaborator samples were shipped for TCRbeta analysis as frozen whole blood, isolated PBMCs, or DNA extracted from either sample type. TCRbeta CDR3 regions were amplified from genomic DNA by means of the immunoSEQ Assay, a bias-controlled multiplex PCR. For the original study's pipeline: Nucleated cell counts per sample were estimated from amplification of reference gene primers within the assay. To quantify the absolute abundance of each unique TCRbeta CDR3 rearrangement, sequence reads were collapsed and filtered. For each sample, productive Simpson clonality was calculated as the square root of Simpson's diversity index over productive rearrangements. Imported from immuneACCESS, the table was reduced by TCRdb to in-frame sequences with V and J called. These copies leave out some clones; in studies compared against another copy, an unresolved V gene accounts for under half, and the cause of the remainder is not known. V, J and clone size are those of that table, while D and trimming were read from the DNA. The sample contains 240,000 or so clones, 81% of them found a single time. The ten top clones hold roughly 8% of the sample.

The V and J segments used are TRBV15 and TRBJ1-1; the D gene cannot be named for sure. The specimen sequenced was peripheral blood. This TCR was sampled from a woman older than 75 with COVID-19, enrolled during active disease. This receptor has the CDR3 CATSTSPVLNTEAFF. The DNA is TGTGCCACCAGCACCTCCCCCGTCTTGAACACTGAAGCTTTCTTT.